These T cell receptor beta chains were read from a single sample in a study of T cell changes during pregnancy in multiple sclerosis. TCRdb's copy holds only in-frame clones and misses some; the assay was immunoSEQ multiplex PCR. The sample includes roughly 99,000 clones, about 91% of them seen just once. The sequencing here drew on peripheral blood, taken after pregnancy. The receptors stem from a female donor in good health, enrolled as a control in a pregnancy study. The CDR3 runs from the conserved cysteine through the conserved F or W. A D gene is named only where the DNA matches it firmly. Clone size appears in some rows only: once, few, many, or a class for an expanded clone.

J gene	clone size	D gene	V gene	CDR3 DNA	CDR3 protein
TRBJ2-5	.	.	TRBV29-1	TGCAGCGCCCTCTCGAGACAAGAGACCCAGTACTTC	CSALSRQETQYF
TRBJ2-2	.	.	TRBV27	TGTGCCAGCAGTTCGGGAGCCGGGGAGCTGTTTTTT	CASSSGAGELFF
TRBJ2-3	.	.	TRBV19	TGTGCCAGTAGTGTCGGGAGTGCAGATACGCAGTATTTT	CASSVGSADTQYF
TRBJ1-1	.	TRBD1	TRBV10-3	TGTGCCATCAGCCCAGGGACAGGGAACACTGAAGCTTTCTTT	CAISPGTGNTEAFF
TRBJ1-2	.	TRBD1	TRBV6-1	TGTGCCAGCAGTGAATACCTCAGGGGGATCCGACCATATGGCTACACCTTC	CASSEYLRGIRPYGYTF
TRBJ1-3	.	TRBD1	TRBV19	TGTGCCAGTAGTTATGGGACAGGGGCGGCTGGAAACACCATATATTTT	CASSYGTGAAGNTIYF
TRBJ2-3	.	TRBD2	TRBV27	TGTGCCAGCACCCGGACTAGCGGGAGACGAAGTACGCAGTATTTT	CASTRTSGRRSTQYF
TRBJ2-1	.	TRBD1	TRBV19	TGTGCCAGTAGTCGACAGGGATCTTCCTACAATGAGCAGTTCTTC	CASSRQGSSYNEQFF
TRBJ1-5	.	.	TRBV28	TGTGCCAGCAGACAGGTTAATCAGCCCCAGCATTTT	CASRQVNQPQHF
TRBJ2-5	.	TRBD2	TRBV6-1	TGTGCCAGCAGTGAAAACCTAGCGGGGGGCCTACAAGAGACCCAGTACTTC	CASSENLAGGLQETQYF
TRBJ1-3	.	.	TRBV2	TGTGCCAGCAGTGCGATCCGGGGACATCTCTCTGGAAACACCATATATTTT	CASSAIRGHLSGNTIYF
TRBJ2-1	once	TRBD2	TRBV7-8	TGTGCCAGCAGCCCTCCCAGCGGGGGGTTATACAATGAGCAGTTCTTC	CASSPPSGGLYNEQFF
TRBJ2-5	few	.	TRBV5-4	TGTGCCAGCAGCTCAGAACAGGAAACCCAGTACTTC	CASSSEQETQYF
TRBJ2-1	.	.	TRBV11-3	TGTGCCAGCAGCTTAGCGCAGGGCAATGAGCAGTTCTTC	CASSLAQGNEQFF
TRBJ2-7	few	.	TRBV11-1	TGTGCCAGCAGCCCTCCGAATCGGGAGCAGTACTTC	CASSPPNREQYF
TRBJ1-2	.	TRBD1	TRBV25-1	TGTGCCAGCAGTGAATCAGGGGGCCGCTATGGCTACACCTTC	CASSESGGRYGYTF
TRBJ2-1	.	.	TRBV27	TGTGCCAGCAGTTTGTGGACAGACGGGGAGCAGTTCTTC	CASSLWTDGEQFF
TRBJ2-7	.	TRBD1	TRBV19	TGTGCCAGTACTTCACAGGGGAACCTCTACGAGCAGTACTTC	CASTSQGNLYEQYF
TRBJ2-7	.	TRBD1	TRBV28	TGTGCCAGCAGTTTGAGGGACAGCTCCTACGAGCAGTACTTC	CASSLRDSSYEQYF
TRBJ2-3	.	TRBD1	TRBV9	TGTGCCAGCAGCCAGGGCAGTGGGACAGGGACAGATACGCAGTATTTT	CASSQGSGTGTDTQYF
TRBJ1-4	.	.	TRBV4-1	TGCGCCAGCAGCCACGGGTCAGAGGAAAAACTGTTTTTT	CASSHGSEEKLFF
TRBJ2-7	.	TRBD2	TRBV5-4	TGTGCCAGCAGCTTGGGGGGGGGTCGATCATACGAGCAGTACTTC	CASSLGGGRSYEQYF
TRBJ2-3	.	.	TRBV9	TGTGCGTCGGAGGCGGTTAGCACAGATACGCAGTATTTT	CASEAVSTDTQYF
TRBJ2-4	.	.	TRBV14	TGTGCCAGCAGCCAAGATGCGGGAAGGGAAAACATTCAGTACTTC	CASSQDAGRENIQYF
TRBJ2-1	.	.	TRBV6-6	TGTGCCAGCTATTTATTGGGGCAGGGGATCCACAATGAGCAGTTCTTC	CASYLLGQGIHNEQFF
TRBJ2-3	.	TRBD2	TRBV15	TGTGCCACCAGTAAAGGGGGACTAGCGGATTTCATCAGCTACACAGATACGCAGTATTTT	CATSKGGLADFISYTDTQYF
TRBJ2-1	.	.	TRBV7-2	TGTGCCAGCAGCCCGCCCGGGACACGATACAATGAGCAGTTCTTC	CASSPPGTRYNEQFF
TRBJ2-1	.	TRBD2	TRBV2	TGTGCCAGCAGCTTGGGTTCTAGCGGGAGGGCCCTGTTCTTC	CASSLGSSGRALFF
TRBJ2-4	.	.	TRBV7-9	TGTGCCAGCAGCTTAGCCGGGTCTAACATTCAGTACTTC	CASSLAGSNIQYF
TRBJ1-4	once	TRBD1	TRBV5-4	TGTGCCAGCAGTCCCCCGGGACAGGGATCAGAAAAACTGTTTTTT	CASSPPGQGSEKLFF
TRBJ2-1	.	.	TRBV27	TGTGCCAGCAGACGCGGGGTCAATGAGCAGTTCTTC	CASRRGVNEQFF
TRBJ2-5	.	.	TRBV27	TGTGCCACCAGCAGGGATAATAGTGGAGAGACCCAGTACTTC	CATSRDNSGETQYF
TRBJ2-1	.	.	TRBV15	TGTGCCACCAGCAGAGGATTGATCCTATCCAGCGCCCCGAGCTCCTACAATGAGCAGTTCTTC	CATSRGLILSSAPSSYNEQFF
TRBJ2-5	.	TRBD2	TRBV4-2	TGTGCCAGCAGCCAAGGTCAAGCGGGAGCACAAGAGACCCAGTACTTC	CASSQGQAGAQETQYF
TRBJ1-6	.	TRBD1	TRBV7-3	TGTGCCAGCAGCCACGGGACAGCCAATTCACCCCTCCACTTT	CASSHGTANSPLHF
TRBJ1-1	few	.	TRBV19	TGTGCCAGTTTGGGGGGGCGTTATACTGAAGCTTTCTTT	CASLGGRYTEAFF
TRBJ2-7	.	.	TRBV9	TGTGCCAGCAGCGTAGGGGACAACTCCTACGAGCAGTACTTC	CASSVGDNSYEQYF
TRBJ2-2	.	TRBD2	TRBV6-5	TGTGCCAGCAAGGGCGGGAGGGAAGCCGGGGAGCTGTTTTTT	CASKGGREAGELFF
TRBJ2-7	.	.	TRBV29-1	TGCAGCGTTGGGTGGGGGGACAGTTGGTTCGAGCAGTACTTC	CSVGWGDSWFEQYF
TRBJ1-4	.	.	TRBV18	TGTGCCAGCTCACCATACGACCCTACTACAACTAATGAAAAACTGTTTTTT	CASSPYDPTTTNEKLFF
TRBJ2-7	.	TRBD2	TRBV28	TGTGCCAGCAGTTTATTAGCGGGAGTTTTCTACGAGCAGTACTTC	CASSLLAGVFYEQYF
TRBJ2-5	.	TRBD1	TRBV7-7	TGTGCTAGCAGCCTCCGGGACAGGGATTTTGCGACCCAGTACTTC	CASSLRDRDFATQYF
TRBJ2-3	.	.	TRBV6-5	TGTGCCAGCAGTTACGCGGGGTTCGGCACAGATACGCAGTATTTT	CASSYAGFGTDTQYF
TRBJ2-7	.	TRBD1	TRBV5-1	TGCGCCAGCAGCGTCGGGACAGCGTTGAACGAGCAGTACTTC	CASSVGTALNEQYF
TRBJ1-3	few	.	TRBV6-5	TGTGCCAGCAGGGACACCTACTCTGGAAACACCATATATTTT	CASRDTYSGNTIYF
TRBJ2-7	.	.	TRBV4-1	TGCGCCAGCAGCCTGACCCCCTTCGACAGCTCCTACGAGCAGTACTTC	CASSLTPFDSSYEQYF